Below, 28 T cell receptor beta chains from the same sample are listed, as sequenced in a study of response to subunit inactivated influenza vaccine. Using its own MiXCR run on the RT-PCR reads, TCRdb lists one record per CDR3 protein. The sample includes approximately 490,000 distinct CDR3 sequences, 6.5% to 8% seen only once; the top ten take around 13%. This specimen consisted of PBMCs from blood, obtained 23 months after vaccination. These receptors came from a man aged 50-75 years who received an inactivated influenza vaccine.

The chain combines TRBV6-2 or TRBV6-3 with TRBJ2-1; TRBD2 aligns across 11 bases. The CDR3 spans 17 residues. The germline CDR1 and CDR2 sequences are MNHEY and SVGEGT. V dropped 8 bases and J dropped 5; count of bases not matched to a gene: 14. CDR3 in DNA: TGTGCCAGCGTGGCAGGGGGTAGCGGGAGGGCCCACAATGAGCAGTTCTTC. This codes for CASVAGGSGRAHNEQFF.

This sequence joins TRBV24-1 and TRBJ2-1; 7 nucleotides align to TRBD1. The CDR3 covers 19 residues. Germline loops: CDR1 KGHDR, CDR2 SFDVKD. Trimming took 2 bases from V and 2 from J; bases not matched to a gene: 14. The CDR3 nucleotides are TGTGCCACCAGTGATTCGACCACCCGAACAGGGGCGGCCTACAATGAGCAGTTCTTC. Protein sequence: CATSDSTTRTGAAYNEQFF.

The gene calls are TRBV7-2 and TRBJ2-5, with D possibly TRBD2 on 6 matching bases. The CDR3 has 13 residues. V dropped 5 bases and J dropped 5 bases, with 12 bases sitting between them. Germline loops: CDR1 SGHTA, CDR2 FQGNSA. The CDR3 loop reads CASSLLASETQYF. CDR3 in DNA: TGTGCCAGCAGCCTCCTAGCGAGTGAGACCCAGTACTTC.

This clonotype was seen repeatedly, ten times or more. The gene calls are TRBV5-1 and TRBJ1-1, with TRBD1 matching over 10 bases. This CDR3 is 14 amino acids long. Per germline, CDR1 SGHRS and CDR2 YFSETQ. J lost 6 bases, V lost 4 bases, and 6 bases had no gene match. The CDR3 nucleotides read TGCGCCAGCAGCGAGGGACAGGGGAGACCTGAAGCTTTCTTT. Amino acids: CASSEGQGRPEAFF.

This clonotype has a count of ten or more. The gene calls are TRBV5-1 and TRBJ1-2; 9 bases line up with TRBD1. V dropped 4 bases and J dropped 6; count of bases not matched to a gene: 7. The CDR3 spans 14 residues. Germline values: CDR1 SGHRS, CDR2 YFSETQ. The CDR3: CASSPGQGRDGYTF. As DNA, the CDR3 is TGCGCCAGCAGCCCGGGACAGGGCCGCGATGGCTACACCTTC.

This clonotype was seen repeatedly, ten times or more. The V and J genes are TRBV5-1 and TRBJ2-1, with 10 bases aligning to TRBD2. This CDR3 is 16 amino acids long. The V gene's germline CDR1 is SGHRS and CDR2 YFSETQ. Trimming cost V 1 base and J 2 bases; bases outside gene matches: 3. The chain's CDR3 is CASSLLGLAPYNEQFF. Written as DNA, the CDR3 is TGCGCCAGCAGCTTGCTGGGACTAGCGCCCTACAATGAGCAGTTCTTC.

This clonotype has ten or more counts. The V gene is TRBV24-1, the J gene TRBJ2-1; a weak D match, TRBD2 (12 bases). V was shortened by 2 bases and J by 8 bases, with 24 bases between the two germline ends. CDR1 KGHDR and CDR2 SFDVKD come from the germline V gene. CDR3 length: 18 residues. CDR3 bases: TGTGCCACCAGTGATTGGACAGGGGGCCTAGCGGGAGGGGATGAGCAGTTCTTC. Its protein product is CATSDWTGGLAGGDEQFF.

This clonotype was seen many times. The gene calls are TRBV24-1 and TRBJ2-1; D not certain. The V gene's germline CDR1 is KGHDR and CDR2 SFDVKD. The CDR3 length is 13 residues. V dropped 1 base and J dropped 7 bases, with 7 bases sitting between them. The CDR3 here is CATSDFEANEQFF. For the CDR3, the DNA is TGTGCCACCAGTGATTTCGAGGCTAATGAGCAGTTCTTC.

The genes are TRBV7-2 and TRBJ1-2, with D unresolved. The CDR3 sequence is 14 residues long. The V gene's germline CDR1 is SGHTA and CDR2 FQGNSA. The V and J ends lost 7 bases and 6 bases respectively, with 18 bases between them. Here the CDR3 DNA reads TGTGCCAGCACCTTCGGTCGGGGAGGCGATGGCTACACCTTC. Its translation is CASTFGRGGDGYTF.

This clonotype came up many times. V gene TRBV29-1 combines with J gene TRBJ2-5; the D is unclear. V shed 1 base and J shed 1 base, with 13 bases lying between them. CDR3 length: 15 amino acids. Germline CDR1 is SQVTM and CDR2 is ANQGSEA. Here the CDR3 reads CSVEVAGSVQETQYF. For the CDR3, the DNA is TGCAGCGTTGAAGTTGCCGGGTCCGTCCAAGAGACCCAGTACTTC.

The genes are TRBV9 and TRBJ1-5, with D tentatively TRBD1 (6 bases). The germline gives CDR1 SGDLS, CDR2 YYNGEE. V gave up 4 bases and J gave up 7 bases, with 18 bases separating them. This CDR3 is built from 15 residues. CDR3 in amino acids: CASSSSGGRAQPQHF. The CDR3 nucleotides are TGTGCCAGCAGCTCTTCCGGGGGCAGGGCGCAGCCCCAGCATTTT. Full variable domain (missing parts from reference TRBV9 and TRBJ1-5): DSGVTQTPKHLITATGQRVTLRCSPRSGDLSVYWYQQSLDQGLQFLIQYYNGEERAKGNILERFSAQQFPDLHSELNLSSLELGDSALYFCASSSSGGRAQPQHFGDGTRLSIL.

The V call is TRBV12-3 or TRBV12-4, the J call TRBJ2-5; 7 bases line up with TRBD1. The trim removed 5 bases at V and 3 bases at J, leaving 6 bases unmatched. CDR3 length: 14 amino acids. CDR3 amino acids: CASSGGDREETQYF. The DNA of the CDR3 is TGTGCCAGCAGTGGTGGAGACAGGGAAGAGACCCAGTACTTC.

The J gene is TRBJ2-7, the V gene TRBV6-1; TRBD2 agrees at 15 bases. Trimming at V came to 7 bases and at J to 2 bases, leaving 6 bases not matched to a gene. CDR1 is MNHNS, CDR2 SASEGT, per germline. This CDR3 contains 16 residues. The chain's CDR3 is CASTRTSGREAYEQYF. For the CDR3, the DNA is TGTGCCAGCACGCGGACTAGCGGGAGGGAAGCCTACGAGCAGTACTTC.

V and J are TRBV15 and TRBJ2-3; unclear D gene. The CDR3 totals 15 residues. Trimming removed 0 bases from V and 2 bases from J, with 9 bases in between. Germline V gene lookup returns CDR1 LNHNV and CDR2 YYDKDF (reference sequence). For the CDR3, the DNA is TGTGCCACCAGCAGAGAACGTGTAGCCACAGATACGCAGTATTTT. Translated: CATSRERVATDTQYF.

This clonotype has more than one count but fewer than ten. The chain combines TRBV18 with TRBJ1-1; D may be TRBD1 (5 bases). The V end was cut by 4 bases, the J end by 1 base, with 13 bases between. This CDR3 has 15 residues. The V gene's germline CDR1 is KGHSH and CDR2 LQKENI. CDR3 sequence reads: CASSRPGGTNTEAFF. The CDR3 nucleotides are TGTGCCAGCTCACGGCCGGGAGGGACGAACACTGAAGCTTTCTTT.

This chain links TRBV6-2 or TRBV6-3 with TRBJ2-1, with D possibly matching TRBD2 (7 bases). V was trimmed by 6 bases and J by 7 bases, leaving 13 bases between them. CDR3 size: 13 residues. Germline CDR1 is MNHEY and CDR2 is SVGEGT. The CDR3 DNA reads TGTGCCAGCAGAGGGGGGGCCGGTAATGAGCAGTTCTTC. Its protein product is CASRGGAGNEQFF.

In this sample, this clonotype turned up many times. V and J are TRBV5-6 and TRBJ1-5, with 8 bases lining up with TRBD1. The junction had 6 bases not matched to a gene; V was cut back by 4 bases and J by 6 bases. The germline gives CDR1 SGHDT, CDR2 YYEEEE. The CDR3 is 14 amino acids. For the CDR3, the DNA is TGTGCCAGCAGCCGACAGGGGACTGTTCAGCCCCAGCATTTT. Protein product: CASSRQGTVQPQHF.

The CDR3 DNA reads TGTGCCAGCAGTGATCGACAGGGTGGTGAAGCTTTCTTT. Its translation is CASSDRQGGEAFF. The rearrangement links TRBV6-1 to TRBJ1-1; 7 nucleotides agree with TRBD1. This CDR3 spans 13 amino acids. Germline V lookup: CDR1 MNHNS, CDR2 SASEGT. V shed 3 bases and J 7 bases; nucleotides not matched to a gene: 5.

This clonotype was found many times. This chain connects TRBV5-1 to TRBJ1-1; D unclear. The CDR3 covers 15 residues. Trimming removed 0 bases from V and 4 bases from J, with 13 bases in between. CDR1 and CDR2 from the germline V gene are SGHRS and YFSETQ. The CDR3 is CASSLGLGTTTEAFF. DNA for the CDR3: TGCGCCAGCAGCTTGGGGCTGGGAACGACCACTGAAGCTTTCTTT.

With regard to this clonotype: The junction and the germline gene differ at one end; a read error may be behind it. This chain uses TRBV18 with TRBJ2-7, with D possibly matching TRBD2 (6 bases). Germline loops: CDR1 KGHSH, CDR2 LQKENI. The CDR3 loop spans 12 amino acids. The CDR3 sequence is CASSLGGGPLSF. The CDR3 DNA follows: TGTGCCAGCTCACTCGGTGGAGGGCCGCTCTCCTTC.

The rearrangement joins TRBV4-2 to TRBJ1-5, with unresolved D. The length of the CDR3 is 14 residues. Trimming left V 4 bases short and J 2 bases short, with 9 bases between. The V gene's germline CDR1 is LGHNA and CDR2 YNFKEQ. Written as DNA, the CDR3 is TGTGCCAGCAGCCGGACCCTGGGCAATCAGCCCCAGCATTTT. This codes for CASSRTLGNQPQHF.

This clonotype was seen ten or more times. The chain couples TRBV15 to TRBJ2-1, with 8 bases identical to TRBD2. The V gene's germline CDR1 is LNHNV and CDR2 YYDKDF (reference sequence). The CDR3 runs to 18 residues. Trimming took 5 bases from V and 1 from J; bases not matched to a gene: 13. The CDR3, as DNA: TGTGCCACCAGCCCAGCAGGGAAAACTAGCGGATCCTACAATGAGCAGTTCTTC. It codes for CATSPAGKTSGSYNEQFF.

In its sample, this clonotype was seen many times. The chain uses TRBV5-8 and TRBJ1-1; TRBD1 is a possible D gene (5 bases). This CDR3 has 16 residues. CDR1 SGHTS and CDR2 YDEGEE come from the germline V gene. V lost 4 bases, J lost 0 bases, and 16 bases lay in between. CDR3 sequence: CASSPGLSFMNTEAFF. The CDR3 nucleotides are TGTGCCAGCAGCCCGGGACTGTCGTTCATGAACACTGAAGCTTTCTTT.

In its sample, this clonotype was seen many times. The rearrangement joins TRBV13 to TRBJ1-2; 8 positions match TRBD1. The CDR3 length is 14 residues. Unmatched junction bases numbered 10, after V lost 5 bases and J lost 8 bases. CDR1 PRHDT and CDR2 FYEKMQ come from the germline V gene (reference sequence). The chain's CDR3 is CASSTTGGSGGYTF. The CDR3 coding sequence is TGTGCCAGCAGCACCACAGGGGGATCTGGGGGCTACACCTTC.

This chain joins TRBV12-3 or TRBV12-4 and TRBJ2-2, with D perhaps matching TRBD1 (5 bases). V was cut by 2 bases and J by 8 bases, with 12 bases left in between. The CDR3 totals 14 residues. The CDR3 DNA reads as TGTGCCAGCAGTTTACAGGGCCCTGAAGGGGAGCTGTTTTTT. Protein: CASSLQGPEGELFF.

In this sample, this clonotype turned up many times. The chain employs TRBV29-1 and TRBJ2-7; TRBD2 agrees at 8 bases. Germline V gene sequence: CDR1 SQVTM, CDR2 ANQGSEA. The CDR3 is made up of 13 amino acids. Trimming at V came to 4 bases and at J to 5 bases, leaving 7 bases not matched to a gene. CDR3 DNA sequence: TGCAGCGTTGTTCCCCTAGCGGGCCACGAGCAGTACTTC. The encoded protein is CSVVPLAGHEQYF.

The chain couples TRBV12-3 or TRBV12-4 to TRBJ2-1; 9 bases fit TRBD1. This CDR3 is built from 14 residues. The junction had 7 bases not matched to a gene; V was cut back by 5 bases and J by 8 bases. CDR3 amino acids: CASSRGQGWDEQFF. The CDR3 nucleotides read TGTGCCAGCAGTCGCGGACAGGGGTGGGATGAGCAGTTCTTC.

The V and J genes are TRBV12-3 or TRBV12-4 and TRBJ2-1; D call uncertain. Trimming left V 2 bases short and J 5 bases short, with 7 bases between. The CDR3 is 13 amino acids. As DNA, the CDR3 is TGTGCCAGCAGTTTACTGAGTGACAATGAGCAGTTCTTC. Translated: CASSLLSDNEQFF.